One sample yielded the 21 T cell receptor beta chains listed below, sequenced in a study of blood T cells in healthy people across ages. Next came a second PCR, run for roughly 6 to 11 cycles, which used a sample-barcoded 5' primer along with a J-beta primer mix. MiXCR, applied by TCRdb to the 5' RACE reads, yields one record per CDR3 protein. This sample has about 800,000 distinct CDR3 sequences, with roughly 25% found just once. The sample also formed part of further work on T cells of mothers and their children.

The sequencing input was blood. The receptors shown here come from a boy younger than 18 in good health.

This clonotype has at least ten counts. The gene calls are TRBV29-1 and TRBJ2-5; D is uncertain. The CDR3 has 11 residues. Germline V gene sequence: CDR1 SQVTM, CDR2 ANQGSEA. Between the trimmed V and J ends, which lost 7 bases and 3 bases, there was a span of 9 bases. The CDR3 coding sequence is TGCAGCGCTGGGAATGAAGAGACCCAGTACTTC. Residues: CSAGNEETQYF.

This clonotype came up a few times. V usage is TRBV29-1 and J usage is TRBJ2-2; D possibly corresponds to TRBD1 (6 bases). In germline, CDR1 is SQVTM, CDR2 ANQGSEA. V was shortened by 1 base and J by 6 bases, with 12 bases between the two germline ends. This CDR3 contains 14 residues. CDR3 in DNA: TGCAGCGTTGAAGCAGGGGTGGGATCCGGGGAGCTGTTTTTT. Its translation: CSVEAGVGSGELFF.

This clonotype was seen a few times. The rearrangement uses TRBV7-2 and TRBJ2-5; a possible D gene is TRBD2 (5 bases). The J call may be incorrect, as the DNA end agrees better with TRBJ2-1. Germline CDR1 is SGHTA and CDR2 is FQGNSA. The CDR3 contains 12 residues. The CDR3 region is CASSPSLAEQFF. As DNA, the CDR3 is TGTGCCAGCAGTCCTAGCCTGGCTGAGCAGTTCTTC.

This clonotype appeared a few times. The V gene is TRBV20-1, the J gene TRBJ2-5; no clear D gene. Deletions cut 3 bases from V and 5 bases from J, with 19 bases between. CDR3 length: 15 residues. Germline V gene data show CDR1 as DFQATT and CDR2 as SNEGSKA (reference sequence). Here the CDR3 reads CSARPVGSLRETQYF. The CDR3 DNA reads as TGCAGTGCTAGGCCCGTTGGTAGTTTGCGGGAGACCCAGTACTTC.

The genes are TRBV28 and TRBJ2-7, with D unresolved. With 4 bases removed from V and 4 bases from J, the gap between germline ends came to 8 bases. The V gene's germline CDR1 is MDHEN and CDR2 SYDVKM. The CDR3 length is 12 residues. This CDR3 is CASSSQEYEQYF. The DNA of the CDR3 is TGTGCCAGCAGTTCCCAGGAATACGAGCAGTACTTC. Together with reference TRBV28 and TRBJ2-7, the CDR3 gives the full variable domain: DVKVTQSSRYLVKRTGEKVFLECVQDMDHENMFWYRQDPGLGLRLIYFSYDVKMKEKGDIPEGYSVSREKKERFSLILESASTNQTSMYLCASSSQEYEQYFGPGTRLTVT.

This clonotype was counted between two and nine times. This CDR3 reads CASSLLDGGYNSPLHF. CDR3 sequence (DNA): TGTGCCAGCAGTTTATTAGACGGCGGATACAATTCACCCCTCCACTTT. The chain recombines TRBV27 with TRBJ1-6; D call uncertain. The CDR3 has 16 residues. V lost 1 base to trimming and J lost 7 bases, with 14 bases between them. Germline V lookup: CDR1 MNHEY, CDR2 SMNVEV (reference sequence).

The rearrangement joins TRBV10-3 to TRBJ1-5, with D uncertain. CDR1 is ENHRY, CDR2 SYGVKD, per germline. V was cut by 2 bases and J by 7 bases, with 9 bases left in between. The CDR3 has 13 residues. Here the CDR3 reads CAISERAVQPQHF. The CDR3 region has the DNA TGTGCCATCAGTGAGCGGGCGGTGCAGCCCCAGCATTTT.

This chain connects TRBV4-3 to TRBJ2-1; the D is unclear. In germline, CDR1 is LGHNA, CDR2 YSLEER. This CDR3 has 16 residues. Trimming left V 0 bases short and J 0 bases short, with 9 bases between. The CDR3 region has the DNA TGCGCCAGCAGCCAAGATAGTACGGGCTCCTACAATGAGCAGTTCTTC. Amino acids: CASSQDSTGSYNEQFF.

The CDR3 is CASSSIDSPEAFF. The CDR3, as DNA: TGTGCCAGCAGTTCGATCGACAGTCCTGAAGCTTTCTTT. This chain links TRBV6-6 with TRBJ1-1; perhaps TRBD1 as D (5 bases). The CDR3 sequence is 13 residues long. V lost 4 bases to trimming and J lost 6 bases, with 12 bases between them. Per the germline V gene, CDR1 is MNHNY and CDR2 is SVGAGI (reference sequence).

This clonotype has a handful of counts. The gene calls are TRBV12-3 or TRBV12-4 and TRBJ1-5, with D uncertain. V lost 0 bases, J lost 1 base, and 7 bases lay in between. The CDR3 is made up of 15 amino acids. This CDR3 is CASSLALRSNQPQHF. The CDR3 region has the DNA TGTGCCAGCAGTTTAGCGCTGAGAAGCAATCAGCCCCAGCATTTT.

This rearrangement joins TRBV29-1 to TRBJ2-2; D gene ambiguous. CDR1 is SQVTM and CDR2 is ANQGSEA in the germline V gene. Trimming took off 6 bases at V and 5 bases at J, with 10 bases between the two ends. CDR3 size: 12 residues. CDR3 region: CSVGEKTGELFF. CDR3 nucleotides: TGCAGCGTCGGCGAGAAAACCGGGGAGCTGTTTTTT.

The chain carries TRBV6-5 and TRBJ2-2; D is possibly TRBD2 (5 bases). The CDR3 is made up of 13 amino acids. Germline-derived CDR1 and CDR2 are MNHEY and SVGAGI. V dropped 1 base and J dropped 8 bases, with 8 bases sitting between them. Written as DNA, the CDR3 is TGTGCCAGCAGTTACTTGGAGGCGGGGGAGCTGTTTTTT. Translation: CASSYLEAGELFF.

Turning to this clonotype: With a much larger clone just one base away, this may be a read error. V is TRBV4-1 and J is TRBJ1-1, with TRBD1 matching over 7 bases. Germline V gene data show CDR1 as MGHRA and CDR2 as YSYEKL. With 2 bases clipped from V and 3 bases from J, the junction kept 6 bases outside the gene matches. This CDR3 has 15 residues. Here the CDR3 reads CASSQPGTADTEAFF. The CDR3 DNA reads TGCGCCAGCAGCCAACCTGGGACAGCGGACACTGAAGCTTTCTTT.

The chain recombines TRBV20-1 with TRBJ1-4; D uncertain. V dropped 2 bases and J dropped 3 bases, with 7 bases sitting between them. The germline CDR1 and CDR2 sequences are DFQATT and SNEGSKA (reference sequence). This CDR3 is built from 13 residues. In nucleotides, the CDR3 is TGCAGTGCTAGAATGGGGTCTAATGAAAAACTGTTTTTT. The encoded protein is CSARMGSNEKLFF.

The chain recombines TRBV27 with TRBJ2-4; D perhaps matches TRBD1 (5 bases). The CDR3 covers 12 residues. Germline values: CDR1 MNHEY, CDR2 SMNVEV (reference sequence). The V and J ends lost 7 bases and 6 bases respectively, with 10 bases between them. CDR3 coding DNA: TGTGCCAGCATTGGAAGGGGAAACATTCAGTACTTC. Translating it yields CASIGRGNIQYF.

The CDR3 bases are TGCGCCAGCAGCTCTGGACAGGGGCCCAACTATGGCTACACCTTC. Protein: CASSSGQGPNYGYTF. J is TRBJ1-2 and V is TRBV5-1, with TRBD1 matching over 9 bases. CDR1 and CDR2 (germline): SGHRS, YFSETQ. V gave up 3 bases and J gave up 2 bases; unmatched junction bases: 5. The CDR3 covers 15 residues.

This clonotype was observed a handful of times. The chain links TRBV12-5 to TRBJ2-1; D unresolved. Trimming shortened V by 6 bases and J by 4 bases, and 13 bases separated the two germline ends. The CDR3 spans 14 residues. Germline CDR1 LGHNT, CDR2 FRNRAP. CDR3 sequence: CASGSEMSYNEQFF. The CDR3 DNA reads TGTGCTAGTGGCTCGGAGATGAGTTACAATGAGCAGTTCTTC. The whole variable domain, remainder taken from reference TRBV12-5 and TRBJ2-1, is DARVTQTPRHKVTEMGQEVTMRCQPILGHNTVFWYRQTMMQGLELLAYFRNRAPLDDSGMPKDRFSAEMPDATLATLKIQPSEPRDSAVYFCASGSEMSYNEQFFGPGTRLTVL.

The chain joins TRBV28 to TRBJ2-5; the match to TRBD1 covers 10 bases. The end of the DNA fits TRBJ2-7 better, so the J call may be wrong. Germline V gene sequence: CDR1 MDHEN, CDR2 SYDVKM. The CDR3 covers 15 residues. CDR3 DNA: TGTGCCAGCAACCCCCTGGGACAGGGGCCCTACGAGCAGTACTTC. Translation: CASNPLGQGPYEQYF.

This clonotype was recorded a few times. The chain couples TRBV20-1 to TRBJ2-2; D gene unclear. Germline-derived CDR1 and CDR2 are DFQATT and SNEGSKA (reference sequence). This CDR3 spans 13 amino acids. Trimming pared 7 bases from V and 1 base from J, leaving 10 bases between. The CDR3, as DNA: TGCAGTGGGGATAGACAGAACACCGGGGAGCTGTTTTTT. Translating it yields CSGDRQNTGELFF.

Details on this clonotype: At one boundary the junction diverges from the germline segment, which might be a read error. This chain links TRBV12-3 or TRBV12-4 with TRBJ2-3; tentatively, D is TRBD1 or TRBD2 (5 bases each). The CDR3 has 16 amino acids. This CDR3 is CASSGTGRARTDTQYF. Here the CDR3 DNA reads TGCGCCAGCAGTGGGACGGGAAGAGCCCGCACAGATACGCAGTATTTT.

The CDR3 loop is CASSLGQGPPYEQYF. The CDR3 region has the DNA TGTGCCAGCAGCTTAGGACAGGGGCCTCCCTACGAGCAGTACTTC. This rearrangement joins TRBV7-6 to TRBJ2-7, with 8 bases that match TRBD1. The CDR3 runs to 15 residues. CDR1 and CDR2 from the germline V gene are SGHVS and FNYEAQ. Germline trimming cut 1 base from V and 2 bases from J; bases unmatched to any gene: 4.